The 24 T cell receptor beta chains in this list originate from one sample, sequenced in a study of blood T cell repertoires in COVID-19 (dated by TCRdb to 2018 to 2020). The library was built by means of the immunoSEQ multiplex PCR assay. Not all clones reach the TCRdb copy of this immuneACCESS table, which keeps in-frame sequences only. Checked studies attribute under half of the gap to unresolved V genes and leave the rest unexplained. In all, the sample holds 50,000 to 65,000 clones, and roughly 86% of those were seen once. The ten largest make up about 14% of the sample. The specimen was peripheral blood. These receptors all come from a human donor in a cohort sampled during active COVID-19.

The chain combines TRBV2 with TRBJ2-7; D call uncertain. Germline V CDR1 and CDR2: SNHLY, FYNNEI. This CDR3 is 12 amino acids long. V lost 9 bases and J lost 0, with 9 bases in between. The CDR3 region has the DNA TGTGCCAGTCAGGCATTCTCCTACGAGCAGTACTTC. Protein product: CASQAFSYEQYF.

The V call is TRBV28, the J call TRBJ2-3, with TRBD2 identical over 7 bases. The CDR3 runs to 15 residues. Germline loops: CDR1 MDHEN, CDR2 SYDVKM. Unmatched junction bases numbered 9, after V lost 7 bases and J lost 2 bases. The CDR3 nucleotides read TGTGCCAGCACCCAAGGCGCGGGAGACACAGATACGCAGTATTTT. Protein: CASTQGAGDTDTQYF.

V and J are TRBV7-3 and TRBJ2-3; D gene unclear. Germline CDR1 SGHTA, CDR2 FQGTGA. This CDR3 contains 14 residues. Trimming shortened V by 2 bases and J by 4 bases, and 10 bases separated the two germline ends. CDR3 sequence reads: CASSLYTEADTQYF. CDR3 coding DNA: TGTGCCAGCAGCTTATATACAGAAGCAGATACGCAGTATTTT.

The V and J genes are TRBV29-1 and TRBJ1-2; the match to TRBD1 covers 11 bases. With 5 bases clipped from V and 6 bases from J, the junction kept 8 bases outside the gene matches. The CDR3 totals 14 residues. Germline V gene data show CDR1 as SQVTM and CDR2 as ANQGSEA. The DNA of the CDR3 is TGCAGCGTTTTCTCCCAGGACAGGGGGCATGGCTACACCTTC. Its translation: CSVFSQDRGHGYTF.

The chain is built from TRBV28 and TRBJ1-2; TRBD1 might be the D (6 bases). Germline CDR1 reads MDHEN; CDR2 reads SYDVKM. The V end was cut by 5 bases, the J end by 7 bases, with 20 bases between. The CDR3 loop spans 15 amino acids. For the CDR3, the DNA is TGTGCCAGCAGTGGGCCTTTAGGGGGTCTATCTGGCTACACCTTC. It codes for CASSGPLGGLSGYTF.

This clone was seen just once. The CDR3 sequence: CASSLADGGTQYF. In DNA, the CDR3 is TGTGCCAGCAGCTTAGCAGATGGAGGGACCCAGTACTTC. The chain uses TRBV11-3 and TRBJ2-5; tentative D call: TRBD2 (5 bases). Trimming pared 1 base from V and 7 bases from J, leaving 10 bases between. CDR3 length equals 13 residues. CDR1 is SGHNT, CDR2 YENEEA, per germline. The whole variable domain, filled in from reference TRBV11-3 and TRBJ2-5, reads EAGVVQSPRYKIIEKKQPVAFWCNPISGHNTLYWYLQNLGQGPELLIRYENEEAVDDSQLPKDRFSAERLKGVDSTLKIQPAELGDSAVYLCASSLADGGTQYFGPGTRLLVL.

This chain joins TRBV27 and TRBJ1-2, with 8 bases fitting TRBD1. The V and J ends lost 7 bases and 7 bases, in that order; junction bases with no gene match: 5. Germline-derived CDR1 and CDR2 are MNHEY and SMNVEV (reference sequence). The CDR3 runs to 12 residues. This chain's CDR3 is CASKAGGFGYTF. The CDR3 bases are TGTGCCAGCAAGGCAGGGGGCTTTGGCTACACCTTC.

A few counts support this clone. This sequence joins TRBV10-1 and TRBJ2-2; possible D gene TRBD1, 6 bases. The CDR3 is made up of 15 amino acids. V was shortened by 6 bases and J by 8 bases, with 19 bases between the two germline ends. CDR1 and CDR2 (germline): WNHNN, SYGVQD (reference sequence). CDR3 region: CASSPDRPTLGELFF. DNA for the CDR3: TGCGCCAGCAGCCCGGACAGACCGACACTAGGGGAGCTGTTTTTT.

The chain joins TRBV7-2 to TRBJ2-2, with D uncertain. CDR3 length equals 15 residues. Germline loops: CDR1 SGHTA, CDR2 FQGNSA. V was cut by 5 bases and J by 7 bases, with 17 bases left in between. CDR3 sequence reads: CASSQGPRPGGELFF. The CDR3 DNA reads as TGTGCCAGCAGCCAAGGCCCGCGGCCGGGCGGGGAGCTGTTTTTT.

The V gene is TRBV5-1, the J gene TRBJ2-7; the D gene is possibly TRBD1 (5 bases). Germline V CDR1 and CDR2: SGHRS, YFSETQ. The germline V and J ends were trimmed by 1 base and 0 bases, with 8 bases remaining between them. This CDR3 comprises 14 residues. The DNA for the CDR3 is TGCGCCAGCAGCTTGATCCAGGGCTCCTACGAGCAGTACTTC. Amino acids: CASSLIQGSYEQYF.

The chain combines TRBV24-1 with TRBJ2-1, with D maybe TRBD2 (6 bases). The CDR3 length is 15 residues. V was cut by 7 bases and J by 2 bases, with 14 bases left in between. Germline CDR1 and CDR2: KGHDR and SFDVKD. CDR3 nucleotide sequence: TGTGCCACCAGCGAAAGCGGGTGGACCTACAATGAGCAGTTCTTC. Translating gives CATSESGWTYNEQFF.

The chain joins TRBV28 to TRBJ2-1, with D possibly being TRBD2 (6 bases). Germline V gene lookup returns CDR1 MDHEN and CDR2 SYDVKM. The length of the CDR3 is 11 residues. The V and J ends lost 9 bases and 8 bases respectively, with 11 bases between them. CDR3: CASREWDEQFF. CDR3 nucleotides: TGTGCCAGTCGGGAGTGGGATGAGCAGTTCTTC.

The chain links TRBV12-3 or TRBV12-4 to TRBJ1-1, with D perhaps matching TRBD1 (6 bases). V was clipped by 5 bases and J by 4 bases, with 11 bases between them. The CDR3 is made up of 13 amino acids. The CDR3 region is CASSTTGTTEAFF. CDR3 nucleotide sequence: TGTGCCAGCAGTACTACAGGGACCACTGAAGCTTTCTTT.

This chain uses TRBV6-5 with TRBJ2-3; D perhaps matches TRBD2 (6 bases). The CDR3 extends over 13 amino acids. V lost 8 bases to trimming and J lost 0 bases, with 9 bases between them. The germline V gene encodes CDR1 MNHEY and CDR2 SVGAGI. The CDR3 region has the DNA TGTGCCAGCGCCCGGGAGAGCACAGATACGCAGTATTTT. This translates into CASARESTDTQYF.

This clone has more than one count but fewer than ten. The chain links TRBV6-4 to TRBJ1-1; weak D call: TRBD1 (6 bases). There are 13 residues in the CDR3. Germline V gives CDR1 MRHNA, CDR2 SNTAGT. Trimming cost V 4 bases and J 5 bases, with 11 bases left between them. The CDR3 nucleotides are TGTGCCAGCAGTGGAAGGGGGGGTACTGAAGCTTTCTTT. This codes for CASSGRGGTEAFF.

The chain has TRBV7-2 and TRBJ2-2; weak D call: TRBD1 (6 bases). Germline assignment: CDR1 SGHTA and CDR2 FQGNSA. V was shortened by 3 bases and J by 2 bases, with 7 bases between the two germline ends. CDR3 length: 14 amino acids. CDR3 bases: TGTGCCAGCAGCTTTGGGACAAACACCGGGGAGCTGTTTTTT. As protein: CASSFGTNTGELFF.

J is TRBJ2-7 and V is TRBV2; the match to TRBD1 covers 10 bases. CDR3 length equals 14 residues. From germline, CDR1 is SNHLY and CDR2 FYNNEI. V was clipped by 6 bases and J by 2 bases; unmatched bases: 4. CDR3 coding DNA: TGTGCCAGCAGCCTAGACAGGGGGCCCTACGAGCAGTACTTC. Translating it yields CASSLDRGPYEQYF. The whole variable domain, remainder taken from reference TRBV2 and TRBJ2-7, is EPEVTQTPSHQVTQMGQEVILRCVPISNHLYFYWYRQILGQKVEFLVSFYNNEISEKSEIFDDQFSVERPDGSNFTLKIRSTKLEDSAMYFCASSLDRGPYEQYFGPGTRLTVT.

J is TRBJ2-1 and V is TRBV7-9; TRBD1 matches at 9 bases. The J segment lost 4 bases and the V segment lost 1 base, leaving 11 bases of the junction unmatched. The CDR3 runs to 18 residues. The V gene's germline CDR1 is SEHNR and CDR2 FQNEAQ (reference sequence). The CDR3 region has the DNA TGTGCCAGCAGCTTAGAGACAGGGGGGGATGTAAGATACAATGAGCAGTTCTTC. Amino acid sequence: CASSLETGGDVRYNEQFF.

The gene calls are TRBV24-1 and TRBJ2-7; unclear D gene. The CDR3 is 15 residues long. V lost 1 base and J 3 bases, leaving 12 bases between the germline ends. Looked up from germline, CDR1 is KGHDR and CDR2 is SFDVKD. CDR3 in amino acids: CATSDLFYSLYEQYF. CDR3 in DNA: TGTGCCACCAGTGATTTATTCTATTCCCTCTACGAGCAGTACTTC.

This rearrangement joins TRBV7-9 to TRBJ2-1; the match to TRBD2 covers 8 bases. The V segment lost 5 bases and the J segment 9 bases; nucleotides outside the gene matches: 9. Germline CDR1 SEHNR, CDR2 FQNEAQ (reference sequence). This CDR3 region has 14 residues. CDR3 region: CASSRRGGPGEQFF. The CDR3 bases are TGTGCCAGCAGCCGTCGCGGGGGGCCGGGTGAGCAGTTCTTC.

This chain connects TRBV5-1 to TRBJ2-1; TRBD2 aligns across 9 bases. V lost 4 bases and J lost 6; bases outside the gene matches: 11. The CDR3 spans 16 residues. Germline V gives CDR1 SGHRS, CDR2 YFSETQ. The CDR3 loop reads CASSIGGLAPSNEQFF. The CDR3 coding sequence is TGCGCCAGCAGCATTGGGGGACTAGCCCCTTCCAATGAGCAGTTCTTC.

The chain links TRBV10-3 to TRBJ2-7; no reliable D call. CDR1 and CDR2 from the germline V gene are ENHRY and SYGVKD. This CDR3 is built from 12 residues. V lost 10 bases, J lost 0 bases, and 10 bases lay in between. The CDR3 spells CATMGLSYEQYF. CDR3 DNA sequence: TGTGCCACGATGGGCCTCTCCTACGAGCAGTACTTC.

The V gene is TRBV7-9, the J gene TRBJ2-1, with TRBD1 matching 12 bases. The CDR3 is made up of 18 amino acids. CDR1 SEHNR and CDR2 FQNEAQ come from the germline V gene (reference sequence). V lost 3 bases to trimming and J lost 6 bases; unmatched junction nucleotides: 12. This CDR3 is CASSFTGTGGMPGNEQFF. CDR3 coding DNA: TGTGCCAGCAGCTTTACCGGGACAGGGGGCATGCCTGGCAATGAGCAGTTCTTC.

CDR3 residues: CASSLGQGLEQYF. CDR3 DNA: TGTGCCAGCAGTTTGGGACAGGGGCTTGAGCAGTACTTC. The chain employs TRBV12-3 or TRBV12-4 and TRBJ2-7, with 10 bases identical to TRBD1. The CDR3 runs to 13 residues. V was pared by 3 bases and J by 7 bases, with 3 bases of the junction left unmatched.